A selection of T cell receptor beta chains follows, all from one sample in a study of T cell repertoires in ileal Crohn's disease. Repertoires were generated with immunoSEQ multiplex PCR, while TCRdb's copy carries only in-frame clones and drops some. The table has about 17,000 clones, over 45% seen once. The sequenced sample consisted of ileal tissue. Every receptor here comes from an adult with Crohn's disease. Both conserved end residues are part of each CDR3. The order of the fields is D gene, J gene, V gene, CDR3 length, clone size, CDR3 protein, CDR3 DNA. The D gene is left open where the match is weak. Expanded clones are given a class, and other clones once, few, many or no size at all.

TRBD1,TRBJ2-7,TRBV5-1,15,once,CASSLGDRVEHEQYF,TGCGCCAGCAGCTTGGGAGACAGGGTTGAGCACGAGCAGTACTTC
TRBD1,TRBJ2-7,TRBV18,14,NA,CASSLQGTEQEQYF,TGTGCCAGCTCCCTACAGGGGACAGAGCAAGAGCAGTACTTC
TRBD1,TRBJ2-2,TRBV28,16,NA,CASGPIGQAYTGELFF,TGTGCCAGTGGGCCCATCGGACAGGCTTACACCGGGGAGCTGTTTTTT
NA,TRBJ2-3,TRBV15,14,NA,CATSRGQGTDTQYF,TGTGCCACCAGCAGAGGACAGGGCACAGATACGCAGTATTTT
TRBD1,TRBJ2-2,TRBV7-9,18,NA,CASSSREGDRGNTGELFF,TGTGCCAGCAGCTCCAGAGAGGGGGACAGGGGGAACACCGGGGAGCTGTTTTTT
NA,TRBJ1-1,TRBV10-1,15,NA,CASSDLRARGTEAFF,TGCGCCAGCAGTGACCTCCGGGCCCGCGGGACTGAAGCTTTCTTT
TRBD1,TRBJ2-1,TRBV5-6,16,medium-sized,CASSLEFRTGSHEQFF,TGTGCCAGCAGCTTGGAGTTTAGGACAGGGAGCCATGAGCAGTTCTTC
TRBD1,TRBJ2-7,TRBV29-1,13,once,CSARTGGEGEQYF,TGCAGCGCTAGGACAGGGGGCGAAGGCGAGCAGTACTTC
TRBD2,TRBJ2-7,TRBV6-5,15,NA,CASSRGLAGYEEQYF,TGTGCCAGCAGTAGGGGACTAGCGGGATATGAAGAGCAGTACTTC
TRBD2,TRBJ2-1,TRBV2,17,NA,CAIPGLAGASSYNEQFF,TGTGCCATCCCGGGACTAGCGGGGGCGAGCTCCTACAATGAGCAGTTCTTC
TRBD1,TRBJ1-6,TRBV2,13,NA,CAGRTGRSSPLHF,TGTGCCGGACGGACAGGGAGGAGTTCACCCCTCCACTTT
NA,TRBJ2-7,TRBV27,13,NA,CASSFRDFGEQYF,TGTGCCAGCAGTTTTCGGGACTTTGGCGAGCAGTACTTC
TRBD2,TRBJ2-2,TRBV4-2,15,once,CASSPLAGVSGELFF,TGTGCCAGCAGCCCACTAGCGGGAGTCTCCGGGGAGCTGTTTTTT
TRBD2,TRBJ2-1,TRBV6-5,16,NA,CASSYGGRAPYNEQFF,TGTGCCAGCAGTTACGGCGGGAGGGCCCCCTACAATGAGCAGTTCTTC
NA,TRBJ1-1,TRBV6-5,15,medium-sized,CASSYSTESLTEAFF,TGTGCCAGCAGTTACTCCACGGAGTCTCTGACTGAAGCTTTCTTT
TRBD1,TRBJ1-4,TRBV7-3,15,NA,CASSPTGGTNEKLFF,TGTGCCAGCAGTCCTACAGGGGGAACTAATGAAAAACTGTTTTTT
NA,TRBJ1-1,TRBV29-1,11,NA,CSVRGVTEAFF,TGCAGCGTTCGGGGGGTCACTGAAGCTTTCTTT
NA,TRBJ1-1,TRBV27,16,NA,CASRNWGRTGNTEAFF,TGTGCCAGCAGAAATTGGGGGCGGACGGGGAACACTGAAGCTTTCTTT
NA,TRBJ1-6,TRBV7-2,16,NA,CASSLASGTPGSPLHF,TGTGCCAGCAGCTTAGCCTCCGGGACTCCAGGTTCACCCCTCCACTTT
TRBD1,TRBJ1-1,TRBV5-1,15,NA,CASSPSGTGGTKAFF,TGCGCCAGCAGCCCGAGCGGGACAGGCGGTACCAAAGCTTTCTTT
NA,TRBJ1-3,TRBV19,15,once,CASSTTVTSGNTIYF,TGTGCCAGTAGTACGACAGTGACCTCTGGAAACACCATATATTTT
TRBD1,TRBJ2-5,TRBV7-6,15,NA,CASSWGQGRGETQYF,TGTGCCAGCAGCTGGGGACAGGGACGGGGAGAGACCCAGTACTTC
NA,TRBJ1-4,TRBV27,15,NA,CASSASGGANEKLFF,TGTGCCAGCAGCGCCAGTGGGGGCGCAAATGAAAAACTGTTTTTT
NA,TRBJ2-5,TRBV11-3,16,NA,CASSLGPPGGKETQYF,TGTGCCAGCAGCTTAGGCCCCCCCGGCGGTAAAGAGACCCAGTACTTC
NA,TRBJ2-3,TRBV19,15,NA,CASSSDRRSTDTQYF,TGTGCCAGTAGTAGCGACAGGAGGAGCACAGATACGCAGTATTTT
NA,TRBJ1-2,TRBV27,13,NA,CASRDTGYGGYTF,TGTGCCAGCAGAGACACAGGTTACGGTGGCTACACCTTC
TRBD1,TRBJ1-2,TRBV19,15,NA,CASTYRDRLDYGYTF,TGTGCCAGTACGTACCGGGACAGGTTGGACTATGGCTACACCTTC
NA,TRBJ2-5,TRBV5-4,14,NA,CASSFQGSKETQYF,TGTGCCAGCAGCTTCCAGGGGAGTAAAGAGACCCAGTACTTC
TRBD1,TRBJ2-2,TRBV7-4,17,NA,CASSNPTQGARTGELFF,TGTGCCAGCAGCAATCCAACCCAGGGGGCGCGCACCGGGGAGCTGTTTTTT
TRBD2,TRBJ2-5,TRBV7-2,16,NA,CASSLVVAGGKETQYF,TGTGCCAGCAGCTTAGTAGTAGCGGGTGGAAAAGAGACCCAGTACTTC
TRBD1,TRBJ2-7,TRBV5-1,15,few,CASSLHLGQGYEQYF,TGCGCCAGCAGCTTACACTTAGGACAGGGGTACGAGCAGTACTTC
TRBD1,TRBJ1-2,TRBV7-9,16,NA,CASSLRQGDANYGYTF,TGTGCCAGCAGCCTTCGACAGGGCGATGCTAACTATGGCTACACCTTC
TRBD1,TRBJ2-5,TRBV4-1,15,few,CASGPGQGARETQYF,TGCGCCAGTGGCCCCGGACAGGGGGCCCGGGAGACCCAGTACTTC
TRBD1,TRBJ2-2,TRBV7-9,15,NA,CASSSRQGDTGELFF,TGTGCCAGCAGCTCACGACAGGGAGACACCGGGGAGCTGTTTTTT
NA,TRBJ1-1,TRBV6-1,14,NA,CASKRTDMNTEAFF,TGTGCCAGCAAACGGACAGATATGAACACTGAAGCTTTCTTT
NA,TRBJ1-5,TRBV2,15,NA,CASSVTGNSNQPQHF,TGTGCCAGCAGTGTGACGGGGAATAGCAATCAGCCCCAGCATTTT
NA,TRBJ2-5,TRBV27,14,NA,CASSFSGRWETQYF,TGTGCCAGCAGTTTCTCGGGGAGGTGGGAGACCCAGTACTTC
TRBD2,TRBJ2-7,TRBV27,14,few,CASSPSGRSYEQYF,TGTGCCAGCAGCCCCAGCGGGAGAAGCTACGAGCAGTACTTC
NA,TRBJ2-7,TRBV7-2,12,few,CASSLRLHEQYF,TGTGCCAGCAGCCTCCGACTCCACGAGCAGTACTTC
TRBD1,TRBJ2-1,TRBV4-2,14,NA,CASSHLDRDNEQFF,TGTGCCAGCAGCCATTTGGACAGGGACAATGAGCAGTTCTTC
NA,TRBJ2-3,TRBV6-5,14,NA,CASSYRASGNTQYF,TGTGCCAGCAGTTACCGCGCTTCGGGGAATACGCAGTATTTT
TRBD1,TRBJ2-1,TRBV10-3,16,few,CAISESPQGARNEQFF,TGTGCCATCAGTGAGTCCCCGCAGGGGGCTCGAAATGAGCAGTTCTTC
TRBD1,TRBJ1-1,TRBV28,12,NA,CASRLQGTEAFF,TGTGCCAGCAGATTACAGGGGACTGAAGCTTTCTTT